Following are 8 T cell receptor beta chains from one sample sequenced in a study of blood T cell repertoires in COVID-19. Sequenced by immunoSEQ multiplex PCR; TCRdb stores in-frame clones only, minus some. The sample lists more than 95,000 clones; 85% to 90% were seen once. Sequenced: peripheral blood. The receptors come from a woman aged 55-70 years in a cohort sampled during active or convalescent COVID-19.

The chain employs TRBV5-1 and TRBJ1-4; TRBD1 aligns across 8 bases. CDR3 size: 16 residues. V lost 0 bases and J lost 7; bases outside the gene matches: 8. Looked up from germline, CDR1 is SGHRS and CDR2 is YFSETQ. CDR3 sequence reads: CASSLGPGTGFEKLFF. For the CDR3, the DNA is TGCGCCAGCAGCTTGGGGCCCGGGACAGGTTTTGAAAAACTGTTTTTT.

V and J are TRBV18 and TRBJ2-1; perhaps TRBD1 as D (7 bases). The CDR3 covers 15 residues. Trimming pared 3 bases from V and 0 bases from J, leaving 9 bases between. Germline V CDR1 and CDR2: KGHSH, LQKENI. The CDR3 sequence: CASSPQGGSYNEQFF. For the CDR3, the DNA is TGTGCCAGCTCACCCCAGGGGGGCTCCTACAATGAGCAGTTCTTC.

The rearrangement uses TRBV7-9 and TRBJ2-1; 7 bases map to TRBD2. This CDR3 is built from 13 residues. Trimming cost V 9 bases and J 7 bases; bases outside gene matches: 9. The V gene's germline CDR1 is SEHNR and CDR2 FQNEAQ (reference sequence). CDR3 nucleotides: TGTGCCAGTAGTTGGGACTATGGAAATGAGCAGTTCTTC. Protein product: CASSWDYGNEQFF.

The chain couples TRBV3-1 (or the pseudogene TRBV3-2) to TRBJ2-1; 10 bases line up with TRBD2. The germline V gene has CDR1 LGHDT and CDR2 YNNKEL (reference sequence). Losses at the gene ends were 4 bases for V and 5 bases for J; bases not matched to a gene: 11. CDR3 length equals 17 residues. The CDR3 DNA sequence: TGTGCCAGCAGCCCCGAGGTCGGCCTAGCGGGGGACAATGAGCAGTTCTTC. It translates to CASSPEVGLAGDNEQFF.

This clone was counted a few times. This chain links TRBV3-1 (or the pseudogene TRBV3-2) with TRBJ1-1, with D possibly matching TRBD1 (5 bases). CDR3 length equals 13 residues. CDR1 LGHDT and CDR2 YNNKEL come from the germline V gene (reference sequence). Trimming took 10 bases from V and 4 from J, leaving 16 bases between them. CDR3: CATYGGGSTEAFF. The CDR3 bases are TGTGCCACCTATGGGGGGGGGAGCACTGAAGCTTTCTTT.

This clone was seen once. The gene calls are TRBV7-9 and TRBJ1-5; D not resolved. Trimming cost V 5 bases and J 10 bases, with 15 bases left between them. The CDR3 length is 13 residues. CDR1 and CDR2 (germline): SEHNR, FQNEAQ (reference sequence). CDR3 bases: TGTGCCAGCAGCCTTAGCCACATCGAACCCCAGCATTTT. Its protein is CASSLSHIEPQHF.

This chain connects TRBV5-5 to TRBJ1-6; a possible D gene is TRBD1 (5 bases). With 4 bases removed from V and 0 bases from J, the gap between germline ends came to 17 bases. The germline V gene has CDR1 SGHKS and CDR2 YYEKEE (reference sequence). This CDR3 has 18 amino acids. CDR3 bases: TGTGCCAGCAGCCCGTTTGCGGGGGTTAGCTCCTATAATTCACCCCTCCACTTT. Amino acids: CASSPFAGVSSYNSPLHF.

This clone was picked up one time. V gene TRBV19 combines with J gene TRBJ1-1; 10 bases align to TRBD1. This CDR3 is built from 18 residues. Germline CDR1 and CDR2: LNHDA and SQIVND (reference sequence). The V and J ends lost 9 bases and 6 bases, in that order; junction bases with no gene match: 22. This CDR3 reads CASQTLTGGGQPGAEAFF. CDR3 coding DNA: TGTGCCAGCCAGACATTGACAGGGGGCGGCCAACCCGGGGCTGAAGCTTTCTTT.